This passage covers 18 T cell receptor beta chains from one sample sequenced in a study of Ad26.COV2.S vaccination and SARS-CoV-2 variants. Documented treatment: roughly 18 received Ad26.COV2.S at low or high dose, single or two shots; about 5 received placebo; per-sample allocation not given. Sampling was done on day 63 after the first vaccine or placebo injection. This table comes from immunoSEQ multiplex PCR, and its TCRdb copy is limited to in-frame clones, with some not included. The sample lists a few hundred thousand clones, around 87% occurring once. The sample here was peripheral blood, taken in a trial of Ad26.COV2.S vaccine versus placebo. These receptors all come from a person between 18 and 59 years old who received the Ad26.COV2.S COVID-19 vaccine or a placebo.

The chain links TRBV29-1 to TRBJ2-5; the D gene is possibly TRBD2 (5 bases). CDR3 length equals 14 residues. Germline V CDR1 and CDR2: SQVTM, ANQGSEA. Trimming took 7 bases from V and 2 from J, leaving 17 bases between them. The CDR3 DNA follows: TGCAGCGCCGAGTCGGGAACCCGGCAAGAGACCCAGTACTTC. The encoded protein is CSAESGTRQETQYF.

The V gene is TRBV3-1 (or the pseudogene TRBV3-2), the J gene TRBJ2-5, with TRBD2 identical over 12 bases. Germline-derived CDR1 and CDR2 are LGHDT and YNNKEL (reference sequence). The trim removed 4 bases at V and 5 bases at J, leaving 14 bases unmatched. This CDR3 is 18 amino acids long. In DNA form, the CDR3 reads TGTGCCAGCAGCCGCCAAGACTTCTGGACTAGCGGGGATGAGACCCAGTACTTC. Encoded protein: CASSRQDFWTSGDETQYF.

This rearrangement joins TRBV28 to TRBJ2-7, with D perhaps matching TRBD1 (6 bases). This CDR3 comprises 15 residues. Germline CDR1 is MDHEN and CDR2 is SYDVKM. V shed 3 bases and J shed 4 bases, with 16 bases lying between them. The DNA of the CDR3 is TGTGCCAGCAGTTTTGTAGGACAGAGCTTTTACGAGCAGTACTTC. Translated, it gives CASSFVGQSFYEQYF.

The rearrangement joins TRBV12-3 or TRBV12-4 to TRBJ1-5, with 7 positions matching TRBD1. V shed 5 bases and J 7 bases; nucleotides not matched to a gene: 5. The CDR3 totals 13 residues. Here the CDR3 reads CASSPTGRQPQHF. DNA for the CDR3: TGTGCCAGCAGTCCGACAGGGAGGCAGCCCCAGCATTTT.

The chain recombines TRBV24-1 with TRBJ1-2, with D tentatively TRBD1 (5 bases). The CDR3 spans 14 residues. CDR1 and CDR2 (germline): KGHDR, SFDVKD. V dropped 0 bases and J dropped 7 bases, with 11 bases sitting between them. In DNA form, the CDR3 reads TGTGCCACCAGTGATTTGGGCAGGGAAGGTGGCTACACCTTC. It translates to CATSDLGREGGYTF.

V is TRBV4-1 and J is TRBJ1-2; no reliable D call. The CDR3 loop spans 17 amino acids. With 3 bases removed from V and 4 bases from J, the gap between germline ends came to 21 bases. Germline CDR1 MGHRA, CDR2 YSYEKL. In DNA form, the CDR3 reads TGCGCCAGCAGCCATGTCTCAAGTTACCTGCGCAGCTATGGCTACACCTTC. It translates to CASSHVSSYLRSYGYTF.

This clone has just a few counts. The gene calls are TRBV11-1 and TRBJ2-5; TRBD1 agrees at 8 bases. Germline CDR1 SGHAT, CDR2 FQDESV (reference sequence). V trimming: 5 bases; J trimming: 2 bases; junction bases outside the gene matches: 7. This CDR3 has 15 amino acids. CDR3 residues: CASSPTGVSQETQYF. The DNA for the CDR3 is TGTGCCAGCAGCCCGACAGGGGTCTCACAAGAGACCCAGTACTTC.

This chain links TRBV29-1 with TRBJ2-2; D is uncertain. Trimming took off 3 bases at V and 0 bases at J, with 5 bases between the two ends. The CDR3 is made up of 13 amino acids. Germline loops: CDR1 SQVTM, CDR2 ANQGSEA. The CDR3 protein is CSVDLANTGELFF. CDR3 coding DNA: TGCAGCGTTGACCTAGCGAACACCGGGGAGCTGTTTTTT.

J is TRBJ2-7 and V is TRBV18, with D uncertain. This CDR3 comprises 14 residues. V lost 3 bases, J lost 0 bases, and 9 bases lay in between. Germline V gives CDR1 KGHSH, CDR2 LQKENI. CDR3 in DNA: TGTGCCAGCTCACCGGACCTGGGCTCCTACGAGCAGTACTTC. Its translation: CASSPDLGSYEQYF.

The chain is built from TRBV12-3 or TRBV12-4 and TRBJ1-6; D gene ambiguous. This CDR3 spans 12 amino acids. Trimming took 4 bases from V and 10 from J, leaving 8 bases between them. In nucleotides, the CDR3 is TGTGCCAGCAGTTATGCGGGGTCACCCCTCCACTTT. It translates to CASSYAGSPLHF.

The chain uses TRBV5-4 and TRBJ2-6; D is perhaps TRBD1 (5 bases). Trimming pared 0 bases from V and 4 bases from J, leaving 17 bases between. The CDR3 sequence is 18 residues long. The V gene's germline CDR1 is SGHNT and CDR2 YYREEE (reference sequence). The DNA for the CDR3 is TGTGCCAGCAGCTTGGTGGATGGGTCAGGGCCCGGGGCCAACGTCCTGACTTTC. Translation gives CASSLVDGSGPGANVLTF.

This chain uses TRBV6-5 with TRBJ2-7, with D tentatively TRBD2 (6 bases). The CDR3 spans 16 residues. Trimming cost V 0 bases and J 3 bases, with 15 bases left between them. CDR1 and CDR2 from the germline V gene are MNHEY and SVGAGI. The CDR3 sequence: CASSYSPGEGHYEQYF. The CDR3 bases are TGTGCCAGCAGTTACTCGCCGGGAGAGGGCCACTACGAGCAGTACTTC.

A single count supports this clone. The genes are TRBV5-1 and TRBJ1-4, with 8 bases that match TRBD1. From germline, CDR1 is SGHRS and CDR2 YFSETQ. The CDR3 spans 16 residues. V lost 4 bases to trimming and J lost 10 bases; unmatched junction nucleotides: 15. The CDR3: CASSPYSWDRRRKLFF. DNA for the CDR3: TGCGCCAGCAGCCCCTATAGTTGGGACAGGCGGCGAAAACTGTTTTTT.

The chain uses TRBV5-4 and TRBJ1-1; TRBD1 matches 11 bases. Trimming removed 7 bases from V and 2 bases from J; junction bases left unmatched: 10. In germline, CDR1 is SGHNT, CDR2 YYREEE (reference sequence). The CDR3 consists of 16 residues. CDR3 residues: CASGLGTGGINTEAFF. The CDR3 bases are TGTGCCAGCGGACTCGGGACAGGGGGGATTAACACTGAAGCTTTCTTT.

The CDR3 reads CAWLTGDGYTF. The CDR3 DNA reads as TGTGCCTGGTTGACAGGGGATGGCTACACCTTC. The rearrangement joins TRBV30 to TRBJ1-2, with 8 positions matching TRBD1. Losses at the gene ends were 5 bases for V and 6 bases for J; bases not matched to a gene: 2. The CDR3 is 11 residues long. Germline lookup yields CDR1 GTSNPN and CDR2 SVGIG (reference sequence).

J is TRBJ1-4 and V is TRBV9; D might be TRBD1 (6 bases). CDR3 size: 17 residues. Germline CDR1 SGDLS, CDR2 YYNGEE. With 3 bases removed from V and 6 bases from J, the gap between germline ends came to 21 bases. Here the CDR3 DNA reads TGTGCCAGCAGCGCCGGAATACGAACTAGGGGGGATGAAAAACTGTTTTTT. Translation gives CASSAGIRTRGDEKLFF.

The V and J genes are TRBV5-6 and TRBJ1-2, with D hard to call. Germline V gene data show CDR1 as SGHDT and CDR2 as YYEEEE. Between the trimmed V and J ends, which lost 5 bases and 8 bases, there was a span of 13 bases. The CDR3 runs to 12 residues. CDR3 nucleotides: TGTGCCAGCAGTAGGGCGGTTGTCGGCTACACCTTC. This encodes CASSRAVVGYTF.

V usage is TRBV5-6 and J usage is TRBJ2-1, with D possibly called TRBD1 or TRBD2 (5 bases each). The CDR3 sequence is 13 residues long. CDR1 and CDR2 from the germline V gene are SGHDT and YYEEEE. The V end was cut by 1 base, the J end by 10 bases, with 12 bases between. CDR3 protein: CASSLPLGDEQFF. CDR3 in DNA: TGTGCCAGCAGCTTGCCCCTCGGGGACGAGCAGTTCTTC. Drawing the rest from reference TRBV5-6 and TRBJ2-1, the complete variable domain is DAGVTQSPTHLIKTRGQQVTLRCSPKSGHDTVSWYQQALGQGPQFIFQYYEEEERQRGNFPDRFSGHQFPNYSSELNVNALLLGDSALYLCASSLPLGDEQFFGPGTRLTVL.